The entry below gives a single TCR beta chain sequence along with its context. Per germline, CDR1 MNHNS and CDR2 SASEGT. This CDR3 region has 14 residues. The V end was cut by 7 bases, the J end by 0 bases, with 13 bases between. The data derive from a study of cytomegalovirus exposure and HLA in healthy donors. In the PCR, 60 Vbeta and 13 Jbeta primers were used. TCRdb keeps only in-frame clones here, not all; method: immunoSEQ multiplex PCR. Among approximately 190,000 clones, 81% were seen once, and the ten largest hold around 3.5%. What was sequenced was PBMCs. The source of this sequence is a man aged 40-49 years in good health and CMV-seropositive. The chain has TRBV6-1 and TRBJ2-7; D is unclear. As DNA, the CDR3 is TGTGCCAGCAACACCCCCTTCAGCTCCTACGAGCAGTACTTC. It codes for CASNTPFSSYEQYF.